This TCR beta chain was sequenced in a study of OX40 agonist ivuxolimab in advanced cancers. Study context: People in dose escalation had one of these cancers: hepatocellular carcinoma, melanoma, renal cell or head and neck cancer. Findings and limits, study-wide: Low clonal expansion, among the lowest seen, marked partial responders at 0.1-3.0 mg/kg. The antigen specificity of the peripheral T cells (those that were expanded) was not determined.

TCRdb's copy holds only in-frame clones and misses some; the assay was immunoSEQ multiplex PCR. In the table there are 40,000 to 45,000 clones, 70% to 90% of which are singletons. As for this clone: What it recognizes is unknown.

Prior autoimmune disease or systemic immunosuppression barred patients. The CDR3 has 13 residues. The V and J ends lost 6 bases and 7 bases respectively, with 16 bases between them. CDR1 SQVTM and CDR2 ANQGSEA come from the germline V gene. The TCR sequence derives from an adult with an advanced solid tumor such as melanoma, head and neck, liver or kidney cancer. Sample: CD4+ or CD8+ T cells sorted from blood, taken in a trial of the OX40 agonist ivuxolimab. This sequence joins TRBV29-1 and TRBJ1-5, with D possibly being TRBD1 (6 bases). CDR3 loop: CSVLGRGDQPQHF. The CDR3 DNA reads as TGCAGCGTCCTGGGGAGGGGGGACCAGCCCCAGCATTTT. The full variable domain, in which reference TRBV29-1 and TRBJ1-5 provide the parts outside the CDR3, is SAVISQKPSRDICQRGTSLTIQCQVDSQVTMMFWYRQQPGQSLTLIATANQGSEATYESGFVIDKFPISRPNLTFSTLTVSNMSPEDSSIYLCSVLGRGDQPQHFGDGTRLSIL.